These 8 T cell receptor beta chains were all obtained from the same sample, sequenced in a study of human T cells and chemical hapten exposure. The time point here: pre-sensitization, week 0. Treatment given: therapeutic diphenylcyclopropenone sensitization with weekly scalp DPC. The template was total RNA from unfractionated whole blood. TCRdb re-called the RACE reads with MiXCR, one entry per CDR3 protein. The sample records tens of thousands of distinct CDR3 sequences, more than 10% being singletons. This specimen was whole blood, taken in connection with sensitization to the hapten diphenylcyclopropenone (DPC). The receptors shown here come from a woman aged 40 to 50 with alopecia areata. Some clones in this sample may be carry-over from other donors' samples.

This clonotype was recorded a few times. The V gene is TRBV5-8, the J gene TRBJ2-3; TRBD1 might be the D (6 bases). The CDR3 loop spans 15 amino acids. V was trimmed by 2 bases and J by 2 bases, leaving 12 bases between them. Germline CDR1 reads SGHTS; CDR2 reads YDEGEE. As DNA, the CDR3 is TGTGCCAGCAGCTTCAGGGGACCCCTCACAGATACGCAGTATTTT. This encodes CASSFRGPLTDTQYF.

In this sample, this clonotype turned up many times. The chain carries TRBV11-2 and TRBJ2-7; possible D gene TRBD2, 6 bases. CDR1 SGHAT and CDR2 FQNNGV come from the germline V gene. Trimming pared 10 bases from V and 1 base from J, leaving 11 bases between. The CDR3 covers 12 residues. The CDR3: CATRAGSYEQYF. In nucleotides, the CDR3 is TGTGCCACCCGGGCGGGGTCCTACGAGCAGTACTTC.

This chain connects TRBV28 to TRBJ2-1, with D perhaps matching TRBD2 (5 bases). Germline values: CDR1 MDHEN, CDR2 SYDVKM. Trimming removed 4 bases at V and 4 bases at J, with 11 bases between. CDR3 length: 14 amino acids. CDR3 coding DNA: TGTGCCAGCAGTTATCCGGGAACATACAATGAGCAGTTCTTC. Amino acid sequence: CASSYPGTYNEQFF.

This clonotype has ten or more counts. The chain couples TRBV28 to TRBJ2-3, with TRBD2 matching 10 bases. With V trimmed by 4 bases and J by 0 bases, 16 bases remained unmatched. The CDR3 contains 20 residues. From germline, CDR1 is MDHEN and CDR2 SYDVKM. The CDR3 protein is CASSSLGLARTAGSTDTQYF. CDR3 bases: TGTGCCAGCAGTTCCCTGGGACTAGCGCGCACGGCCGGAAGCACAGATACGCAGTATTTT.

This clonotype was counted ten times or more. The CDR3 DNA reads as TGCAGCGTAACAGGGGGAATCTTACGTGAGCAGTTCTTC. It is translated as CSVTGGILREQFF. This chain joins TRBV29-1 and TRBJ2-1; 8 nucleotides line up with TRBD1. From germline, CDR1 is SQVTM and CDR2 ANQGSEA. The J segment lost 9 bases and the V segment lost 6 bases, leaving 10 bases of the junction unmatched. The CDR3 length is 13 residues.

This clonotype was recorded many times. The genes are TRBV2 and TRBJ2-1; D gene ambiguous. Trimming pared 7 bases from V and 6 bases from J, leaving 16 bases between. CDR3 length: 14 residues. The germline V gene has CDR1 SNHLY and CDR2 FYNNEI. In DNA form, the CDR3 reads TGTGCCAGCAACGCCCCGGTGGGAACCAATGAGCAGTTCTTC. Amino acids: CASNAPVGTNEQFF.

This clonotype has ten or more counts. The rearrangement links TRBV7-9 to TRBJ2-2; D may be TRBD1 (6 bases). Germline CDR1 is SEHNR and CDR2 is FQNEAQ (reference sequence). This CDR3 contains 16 residues. The V end lost 2 bases, the J end lost 5 bases, and 15 bases lay between the germline ends. CDR3 loop: CASSLSRNQGTGELFF. For the CDR3, the DNA is TGTGCCAGCAGCTTAAGTCGAAACCAGGGGACCGGGGAGCTGTTTTTT.

This rearrangement joins TRBV28 to TRBJ2-1; the D gene is possibly TRBD1 (7 bases). The V and J ends lost 5 bases and 9 bases respectively, with 17 bases between them. Germline V gives CDR1 MDHEN, CDR2 SYDVKM. This CDR3 is built from 14 residues. The CDR3 coding sequence is TGTGCCAGCAGTCCAGGGGGGCCCTGGGGTGAGCAGTTCTTC. Its translation: CASSPGGPWGEQFF.